The 27 T cell receptor beta chains reported below all come from one sample, sequenced in a study of breast tumors, draining lymph nodes, adjacent tissues. Samples came from axillary lymph nodes draining the breast cancer. From the multiplex PCR reads, TCRdb called clonotypes with MiXCR, one entry per CDR3 protein. The sample includes about 100,000 distinct CDR3 sequences, around 20% seen only once; the top ten take more than 0.9%. Input material: axillary lymph node tissue. These receptors were collected from a female donor with breast cancer. Some clones in this sample may be carry-over from other donors' samples.

This clonotype was counted once. This may be a read error, as it is one base from a much larger clone. The rearrangement uses TRBV7-9 and TRBJ1-4; no firm D call. Looked up from germline, CDR1 is SEHNR and CDR2 is FQNEAQ (reference sequence). CDR3 size: 13 residues. Here the CDR3 reads CVSSPGTNEKLFF. DNA for the CDR3: TGTGTCAGCAGCCCCGGGACTAATGAAAAACTGTTTTTT.

About this clonotype: Mismatch with germline at one junction end may stem from a read error. This chain joins TRBV6-4 and TRBJ2-2; D is perhaps TRBD1 or TRBD2 (5 bases each). This CDR3 region has 14 residues. Germline CDR1 MRHNA, CDR2 SNTAGT. The CDR3 sequence: CACSARKSIQGAVF. CDR3 DNA: TGTGCCTGCAGTGCTCGAAAGAGTATCCAGGGAGCTGTTTTT.

V usage is TRBV15 and J usage is TRBJ2-1, with D perhaps matching TRBD2 (5 bases). Trimming removed 4 bases at V and 7 bases at J, with 14 bases between. The CDR3 spans 14 residues. Germline loops: CDR1 LNHNV, CDR2 YYDKDF (reference sequence). For the CDR3, the DNA is TGTGCCACCAGCACTAACGACGGGGTTAATGAGCAGTTCTTC. This encodes CATSTNDGVNEQFF.

This clonotype was counted at least ten times. V gene TRBV5-4 combines with J gene TRBJ2-3; D possibly corresponds to TRBD2 (5 bases). Germline V CDR1 and CDR2: SGHNT, YYREEE (reference sequence). The CDR3 is 14 residues long. Trimming pared 1 base from V and 3 bases from J, leaving 9 bases between. The CDR3 here is CASSLQQRTDTQYF. Written as DNA, the CDR3 is TGTGCCAGCAGCTTGCAGCAGCGGACAGATACGCAGTATTTT.

This clonotype came up many times. CDR3 residues: CASSRARDYPYNEQFF. The CDR3 DNA follows: TGTGCCAGTAGTAGGGCCCGGGACTACCCATACAATGAGCAGTTCTTC. V usage is TRBV19 and J usage is TRBJ2-1; 7 nucleotides match TRBD2. Germline V lookup: CDR1 LNHDA, CDR2 SQIVND (reference sequence). The trim removed 4 bases at V and 4 bases at J, leaving 10 bases unmatched. This CDR3 comprises 16 residues.

This clonotype came up many times. The chain links TRBV5-8 to TRBJ2-3; 7 bases line up with TRBD1. The CDR3 consists of 16 residues. Looked up from germline, CDR1 is SGHTS and CDR2 is YDEGEE. Trimming took 4 bases from V and 0 from J; bases not matched to a gene: 8. The CDR3 region has the DNA TGTGCCAGCAGCAAAAGGGGCAGGGGGAGCACAGATACGCAGTATTTT. As protein: CASSKRGRGSTDTQYF.

This clonotype was recorded many times. The rearrangement uses TRBV14 and TRBJ1-2; 9 bases are a match to TRBD1. J gave up 4 bases and V 4 bases, and 7 bases lay outside the gene matches. CDR1 and CDR2 from the germline V gene are SGHDN and FVKESK. CDR3 length equals 15 residues. In DNA, the CDR3 is TGTGCCAGCAGCCTCCGGGACAGGGACCCCTATGGCTACACCTTC. It translates to CASSLRDRDPYGYTF.

In the case of this clonotype: This may arise from a read error, as a much more abundant clone is one base away. The chain carries TRBV5-5 and TRBJ2-1, with a weak D call TRBD2 (6 bases). This CDR3 is 14 amino acids long. Germline loops: CDR1 SGHKS, CDR2 YYEKEE (reference sequence). Trimming took 2 bases from V and 12 from J, leaving 18 bases between them. DNA of the CDR3: TGTGCCAGCAGCTTCAGCAGGGAGGCGTATGGGCAGTTCTTC. Its translation is CASSFSREAYGQFF.

This clonotype was detected ten times or more. The rearrangement joins TRBV9 to TRBJ2-7, with TRBD1 matching 7 bases. CDR3 length equals 14 residues. Germline values: CDR1 SGDLS, CDR2 YYNGEE. After removal of 1 base from V and 6 bases from J, the junction contained 7 bases not matched to a gene. This CDR3 is CASSVQGDPSEQYF. The CDR3 nucleotides read TGTGCCAGCAGCGTACAGGGGGACCCATCCGAGCAGTACTTC. The full variable domain, in which reference TRBV9 and TRBJ2-7 provide the parts outside the CDR3, is DSGVTQTPKHLITATGQRVTLRCSPRSGDLSVYWYQQSLDQGLQFLIQYYNGEERAKGNILERFSAQQFPDLHSELNLSSLELGDSALYFCASSVQGDPSEQYFGPGTRLTVT.

This clonotype has more than one count but fewer than ten. This chain links TRBV6-1 with TRBJ2-3; D might be TRBD2 (6 bases). The CDR3 is 17 amino acids. V was cut by 6 bases and J by 2 bases, with 21 bases left in between. Per the germline V gene, CDR1 is MNHNS and CDR2 is SASEGT. CDR3 nucleotides: TGTGCCAGCAGGGGGTCTGGCGCCCGACTAGTCACAGATACGCAGTATTTT. It is translated as CASRGSGARLVTDTQYF.

The CDR3: CASSGTSDFGEQYF. CDR3 in DNA: TGTGCCAGCAGTGGGACTAGCGATTTCGGCGAGCAGTACTTC. This sequence joins TRBV27 and TRBJ2-7, with 10 positions matching TRBD2. After removal of 5 bases from V and 6 bases from J, the junction contained 7 bases not matched to a gene. The CDR3 totals 14 residues. The germline CDR1 and CDR2 sequences are MNHEY and SMNVEV (reference sequence).

This clonotype has at least ten counts. The chain links TRBV6-6 to TRBJ2-1; D is uncertain. This CDR3 spans 13 amino acids. V was shortened by 0 bases and J by 9 bases, with 9 bases between the two germline ends. In germline, CDR1 is MNHNY, CDR2 SVGAGI (reference sequence). The CDR3 nucleotides read TGTGCCAGCAGTTACTCCCTTTACCGTGAGCAGTTCTTC. It specifies CASSYSLYREQFF.

The chain recombines TRBV5-8 with TRBJ2-4; weak D call: TRBD2 (6 bases). Germline V CDR1 and CDR2: SGHTS, YDEGEE. The CDR3 consists of 14 residues. Trimming cost V 2 bases and J 1 base, with 7 bases left between them. CDR3 nucleotides: TGTGCCAGCAGCTTACGGGGGGCCAAAAACATTCAGTACTTC. Encoded protein: CASSLRGAKNIQYF. The full variable domain, its missing parts supplied by reference TRBV5-8 and TRBJ2-4, is EAGVTQSPTHLIKTRGQQATLRCSPISGHTSVYWYQQALGLGLQFLLWYDEGEERNRGNFPPRFSGRQFPNYSSELNVNALELEDSALYLCASSLRGAKNIQYFGAGTRLSVL.

The J gene is TRBJ2-5, the V gene TRBV3-1; D gene unclear. The CDR3 runs to 14 residues. CDR1 is LGHDT, CDR2 YNNKEL, per germline (reference sequence). The V and J ends lost 4 bases and 1 base respectively, with 10 bases between them. In DNA, the CDR3 is TGTGCCAGCAGCCCCCTTGAAGGCCAAGAGACCCAGTACTTC. Translated: CASSPLEGQETQYF.

This clonotype was seen at least ten times. As DNA, the CDR3 is TGCGCCAGCAGCTTGGGAGACAGGGTGGGAGAGACCCAGTACTTC. It yields the protein CASSLGDRVGETQYF. J is TRBJ2-5 and V is TRBV5-1; TRBD1 agrees at 7 bases. The CDR3 loop spans 15 amino acids. V shed 0 bases, J shed 4 bases, and the junction held 6 bases outside the gene matches. Germline loops: CDR1 SGHRS, CDR2 YFSETQ.

This clonotype was picked up many times. The chain couples TRBV3-1 to TRBJ2-5; possible D gene TRBD2, 6 bases. With 4 bases removed from V and 7 bases from J, the gap between germline ends came to 13 bases. CDR1 and CDR2 from the germline V gene are LGHDT and YNNKEL (reference sequence). CDR3 length: 13 amino acids. DNA of the CDR3: TGTGCCAGCAGCCCCCGGGGGTCGCGGACCCAGTACTTC. It encodes CASSPRGSRTQYF.

Ten or more counts support this clonotype. The chain uses TRBV12-3 or TRBV12-4 and TRBJ2-1, with D perhaps matching TRBD1 (5 bases). V gave up 6 bases and J gave up 8 bases, with 14 bases separating them. CDR3 length equals 13 residues. The DNA of the CDR3 is TGTGCCAGCAGCCGGTGGGGCAGATATGAGCAGTTCTTC. This codes for CASSRWGRYEQFF.

Only a few counts were recorded for this clonotype. Since a much larger clone is just one base distant, this may be a read error. V gene TRBV7-9 combines with J gene TRBJ1-2; D gene unclear. Germline V lookup: CDR1 SEHNR, CDR2 FQNEAQ (reference sequence). The CDR3 is made up of 14 amino acids. The CDR3 region is CASRPLTDNYGHTF. CDR3 nucleotide sequence: TGTGCCAGCAGACCATTGACGGATAACTATGGCCACACCTTC.

This clonotype was found many times. CDR3 bases: TGCAGTGCTAGAGGGTCTTATTCCGAAAAACTGTTTTTT. Protein product: CSARGSYSEKLFF. The J gene is TRBJ1-4, the V gene TRBV20-1, with unresolved D. With 1 base removed from V and 8 bases from J, the gap between germline ends came to 11 bases. The germline CDR1 and CDR2 sequences are DFQATT and SNEGSKA (reference sequence). The CDR3 is 13 residues long.

Turning to this clonotype: This may arise from a read error, as a much more abundant clone is one base away. This CDR3 is missing its conserved last phenylalanine or tryptophan, likely due to a read error. The V and J genes are TRBV9 and TRBJ2-3; 7 positions match TRBD1. This CDR3 comprises 15 residues. The germline V gene encodes CDR1 SGDLS and CDR2 YYNGEE. V lost 4 bases, J lost 0 bases, and 5 bases stayed unmatched. This CDR3 reads CASSSGTVSTDTQYL. Here the CDR3 DNA reads TGTGCCAGCAGCTCCGGGACAGTTAGCACAGATACGCAGTATCTT.

Worth noting for this clonotype: A much larger clonotype is one base distant, so this may be a read error. The CDR3 ends on some other residue instead of the conserved phenylalanine or tryptophan, so this is likely a read error. This chain uses TRBV20-1 with TRBJ2-1, with D unclear. The CDR3 spans 14 residues. V lost 3 bases and J 4 bases, leaving 13 bases between the germline ends. Per germline, CDR1 DFQATT and CDR2 SNEGSKA (reference sequence). The CDR3 sequence: CSARTTATYNEQFL. The CDR3 DNA is TGCAGTGCTAGGACAACTGCAACTTACAATGAGCAGTTCCTC.

The V gene is TRBV13, the J gene TRBJ1-1, with a tentative D call TRBD1 (6 bases). Germline CDR1 reads PRHDT; CDR2 reads FYEKMQ (reference sequence). The CDR3 loop spans 18 amino acids. The V end was cut by 5 bases, the J end by 1 base, with 23 bases between. Written as DNA, the CDR3 is TGTGCCAGCAGCGAATACGAGGGGGGCCCTCGGGAGAACACTGAAGCTTTCTTT. Residues: CASSEYEGGPRENTEAFF. Full variable domain (outside the CDR3, taken from reference TRBV13 and TRBJ1-1): AAGVIQSPRHLIKEKRETATLKCYPIPRHDTVYWYQQGPGQDPQFLISFYEKMQSDKGSIPDRFSAQQFSDYHSELNMSSLELGDSALYFCASSEYEGGPRENTEAFFGQGTRLTVV.

This clonotype was counted at least ten times. The V call is TRBV27, the J call TRBJ2-7; D may be TRBD1 (5 bases). The germline V gene encodes CDR1 MNHEY and CDR2 SMNVEV (reference sequence). The CDR3 consists of 12 residues. The V end was cut by 6 bases, the J end by 5 bases, with 11 bases between. The CDR3 loop is CASRGLGHEQYF. CDR3 sequence (DNA): TGTGCCAGCAGGGGGCTCGGGCACGAGCAGTACTTC.

V and J are TRBV7-9 and TRBJ2-4, with 7 bases that match TRBD1. The CDR3 covers 15 residues. Germline values: CDR1 SEHNR, CDR2 FQNEAQ (reference sequence). With 3 bases clipped from V and 4 bases from J, the junction kept 6 bases outside the gene matches. CDR3 protein: CASSLVLQGKNIQYF. The CDR3 region has the DNA TGTGCCAGCAGCTTGGTTTTACAGGGGAAAAACATTCAGTACTTC.

This clonotype has only a few counts. The rearrangement joins TRBV28 to TRBJ2-3; 11 bases align to TRBD2. Looked up from germline, CDR1 is MDHEN and CDR2 is SYDVKM. With 5 bases clipped from V and 2 bases from J, the junction kept 3 bases outside the gene matches. CDR3 length: 15 amino acids. The CDR3 DNA reads as TGTGCCAGCAGTCCGGGACTAGCGGCCACAGATACGCAGTATTTT. The encoded protein is CASSPGLAATDTQYF.

This clonotype showed up many times. The chain couples TRBV5-5 to TRBJ2-3; 10 nucleotides align to TRBD2. Germline CDR1 and CDR2: SGHKS and YYEKEE (reference sequence). With V trimmed by 2 bases and J by 2 bases, 2 bases remained unmatched. This CDR3 contains 15 residues. The CDR3: CASSFSGGNTDTQYF. Here the CDR3 DNA reads TGTGCCAGCAGCTTTAGCGGGGGGAACACAGATACGCAGTATTTT. The whole variable domain, remainder taken from reference TRBV5-5 and TRBJ2-3, is DAGVTQSPTHLIKTRGQQVTLRCSPISGHKSVSWYQQVLGQGPQFIFQYYEKEERGRGNFPDRFSARQFPNYSSELNVNALLLGDSALYLCASSFSGGNTDTQYFGPGTRLTVL.

This clonotype occurred many times. V and J are TRBV7-9 and TRBJ2-5; tentatively, D is TRBD2 (5 bases). The CDR3 runs to 16 residues. CDR1 SEHNR and CDR2 FQNEAQ come from the germline V gene (reference sequence). V lost 4 bases and J lost 2, with 17 bases in between. The CDR3 bases are TGTGCCAGCAGCTCCCTTGTCGGACTCGGGCAAGAGACCCAGTACTTC. Encoded protein: CASSSLVGLGQETQYF.